This TCR beta chain was observed in a study of blood T cell repertoires in COVID-19. Across the study: Italy, Spain and the United States were the sources of the convalescent and acute COVID-19 samples.

Original handling: Reference gene primer amplification gave estimated nucleated cell counts. Sequencing used immunoSEQ multiplex PCR; TCRdb keeps in-frame clones, though not all of them. The V and J calls and clone size come from that table; D and trimming were worked out from the DNA. The repertoire holds a few hundred thousand clones, around nine tenths seen once, with roughly 3% in the top ten. The CDR3 is 15 residues long. Germline CDR1 SNHLY, CDR2 FYNNEI. V shed 6 bases, J shed 2 bases, and the junction held 4 bases outside the gene matches. Sequences were obtained from peripheral blood. This sequence originates from a man aged 60 to 75 with acute or convalescent COVID-19. The chain links TRBV2 to TRBJ1-5; 10 bases map to TRBD1. Here the CDR3 reads CASRGDRGGNQPQHF. Written as DNA, the CDR3 is TGTGCCAGCAGGGGGGACAGGGGAGGCAATCAGCCCCAGCATTTT.